The sequence of this T cell receptor beta chain was determined in a study of post-analysis software for immune sequencing data. Study findings and constraints: Five TRBV segments (TRBV5-6, TRBV5-1 and TRBV20-1 among them) occurred more frequently in patients than in controls.

About this clonotype itself: Its antigen remains unknown.

This CDR3 has 15 amino acids. The trim removed 0 bases at V and 3 bases at J, leaving 5 bases unmatched. The V gene's germline CDR1 is GTSNPN and CDR2 SVGIG (reference sequence). Unique-molecular-identifier-tagged TCR beta cDNA libraries were used. TCRdb ran MiXCR on the PCR reads and lists one entry per CDR3 protein. The sample has hundreds of thousands of distinct CDR3 sequences, over 45% seen once. The chain is built from TRBV30 and TRBJ1-2; 9 bases align to TRBD1. This clonotype was obtained from a girl aged 2 to 9 with multiple sclerosis. Sequencing input: blood. The CDR3 DNA reads TGTGCCTGGAGTGTCCGACAGGGGGGGGACTATGGCTACACCTTC. Its translation is CAWSVRQGGDYGYTF.